This is a list of T cell receptor beta chains from one sample in a study of control samples from healthy donors and cancer patients. Only in-frame clones appear in the TCRdb table, and some are missing; sequencing was by immunoSEQ multiplex PCR. The repertoire holds some 120,000 clones, 85% to 95% seen once, with roughly 2.7% in the top ten. Sequencing was carried out using blood. All receptors come from a man aged 25-40 years in good health. Each CDR3 is given with its conserved first and last residue. The D gene is left open where the match is weak. Clone size, where shown, is once, few, many, or a class for clones that have expanded.

CDR3nt: TGTGCCAGCAGCCCAAAGGAGGGGGGGGGCGTGGGGAATGAGCAGTTCTTC; CDR3aa: CASSPKEGGGVGNEQFF; d_gene: -; abundance: -; v_gene: TRBV7-9; j_gene: TRBJ2-1; len: 17
CDR3nt: TGTGCCAGCACCTCTCGGGGAGGCTCGGGAAACACCATATATTTT; CDR3aa: CASTSRGGSGNTIYF; d_gene: -; abundance: -; v_gene: TRBV6-6; j_gene: TRBJ1-3; len: 15
CDR3nt: TGTGCCAGCAGCCCGGGGGGTCGCACAGATACGCAGTATTTT; CDR3aa: CASSPGGRTDTQYF; d_gene: TRBD2; abundance: -; v_gene: TRBV3-1/TRBV3-2; j_gene: TRBJ2-3; len: 14
CDR3nt: TGTGCCAGCAGTGACAACAATAATGAAAAACTGTTTTTT; CDR3aa: CASSDNNNEKLFF; d_gene: -; abundance: -; v_gene: TRBV2; j_gene: TRBJ1-4; len: 13
CDR3nt: TGTGCCAGCAGCTTAATAGTATTGGAAAAACTGTTTTTT; CDR3aa: CASSLIVLEKLFF; d_gene: -; abundance: -; v_gene: TRBV11-2; j_gene: TRBJ1-4; len: 13
CDR3nt: TGTGCCAGCAGCCAAGCGGCAGGGTATGAAAAACTGTTTTTT; CDR3aa: CASSQAAGYEKLFF; d_gene: -; abundance: -; v_gene: TRBV3-1/TRBV3-2; j_gene: TRBJ1-4; len: 14
CDR3nt: TGTGCCAGCACCCCCGGAGGGAGCACAGATACGCAGTATTTT; CDR3aa: CASTPGGSTDTQYF; d_gene: -; abundance: -; v_gene: TRBV6-2/TRBV6-3; j_gene: TRBJ2-3; len: 14
CDR3nt: TGTGCCAGCAGCCCCCGCCGGGAGAACACTGAAGCTTTCTTT; CDR3aa: CASSPRRENTEAFF; d_gene: -; abundance: -; v_gene: TRBV6-5; j_gene: TRBJ1-1; len: 14
CDR3nt: TGTGCCAGCTCACCAGGTGTGGGGCAGTTGAACACTGAAGCTTTCTTT; CDR3aa: CASSPGVGQLNTEAFF; d_gene: -; abundance: -; v_gene: TRBV18; j_gene: TRBJ1-1; len: 16
CDR3nt: TGCGCCAGCATTAAGACAGGGGGCCTCTACAATGAGCAGTTCTTC; CDR3aa: CASIKTGGLYNEQFF; d_gene: TRBD1; abundance: -; v_gene: TRBV5-1; j_gene: TRBJ2-1; len: 15
CDR3nt: TGTGCCAGCAGTTTAGGGGGCTACCTCTACGAGCAGTACTTC; CDR3aa: CASSLGGYLYEQYF; d_gene: -; abundance: once; v_gene: TRBV27; j_gene: TRBJ2-7; len: 14
CDR3nt: TGTGCCAGCCGCCCCCGAGCGGGACAAGAGACCCAGTACTTC; CDR3aa: CASRPRAGQETQYF; d_gene: TRBD2; abundance: -; v_gene: TRBV27; j_gene: TRBJ2-5; len: 14
CDR3nt: TGTGCCACCAGTGAACCGGGGGGATTGGGTCAGCCCCAGCATTTT; CDR3aa: CATSEPGGLGQPQHF; d_gene: -; abundance: once; v_gene: TRBV24-1; j_gene: TRBJ1-5; len: 15
CDR3nt: TGTGCCAGCAGTGGGACTAGCGGGGGGGCGGAGTACAATGAGCAGTTCTTC; CDR3aa: CASSGTSGGAEYNEQFF; d_gene: TRBD2; abundance: -; v_gene: TRBV27; j_gene: TRBJ2-1; len: 17
CDR3nt: TGTGCCAGCAGCTTACCGCCCCCGAGTAACTATGGCTACACCTTC; CDR3aa: CASSLPPPSNYGYTF; d_gene: -; abundance: -; v_gene: TRBV7-6; j_gene: TRBJ1-2; len: 15
CDR3nt: TGTGCCAGCAGCGAAACACAGGGGAGCAATGGCTACACCTTC; CDR3aa: CASSETQGSNGYTF; d_gene: TRBD1; abundance: -; v_gene: TRBV4-2; j_gene: TRBJ1-2; len: 14
CDR3nt: TGTGCCAGTAGTTCATGGACAGGGGGCTTGGATACGCAGTATTTT; CDR3aa: CASSSWTGGLDTQYF; d_gene: TRBD1; abundance: -; v_gene: TRBV19; j_gene: TRBJ2-3; len: 15
CDR3nt: TGTGCCAGTAGTACGACAGGTCCTCTAACGAACGAGCAGTACTTC; CDR3aa: CASSTTGPLTNEQYF; d_gene: -; abundance: -; v_gene: TRBV19; j_gene: TRBJ2-7; len: 15
CDR3nt: TGTGCCAGTAGTATAAACGTTGGGCAGGGGGGCACCGGGGAGCTGTTTTTT; CDR3aa: CASSINVGQGGTGELFF; d_gene: -; abundance: -; v_gene: TRBV19; j_gene: TRBJ2-2; len: 17
CDR3nt: TGTGCCAGCAGCTTAGGGCGGCTAGCGGGGGGATTCACGCAGTATTTT; CDR3aa: CASSLGRLAGGFTQYF; d_gene: TRBD2; abundance: -; v_gene: TRBV7-8; j_gene: TRBJ2-3; len: 16
CDR3nt: TGTGCCAGCAGCCCCGGGACAGGAAAATACGAGCAGTACTTC; CDR3aa: CASSPGTGKYEQYF; d_gene: TRBD1; abundance: -; v_gene: TRBV7-3; j_gene: TRBJ2-7; len: 14
CDR3nt: TGTGCCAGCAGTGTCGGTCCGAAATATGGCTACACCTTC; CDR3aa: CASSVGPKYGYTF; d_gene: -; abundance: -; v_gene: TRBV6-6; j_gene: TRBJ1-2; len: 13
CDR3nt: TGCAGCGTTGAAGCCACAGGGGGCTTCTCTGGAAACACCATATATTTT; CDR3aa: CSVEATGGFSGNTIYF; d_gene: TRBD1; abundance: -; v_gene: TRBV29-1; j_gene: TRBJ1-3; len: 16
CDR3nt: TGTGCCAGTACCATACGGGACAGGAACAATCAGCCCCAGCATTTT; CDR3aa: CASTIRDRNNQPQHF; d_gene: TRBD1; abundance: -; v_gene: TRBV19; j_gene: TRBJ1-5; len: 15
CDR3nt: TGTGCCAGCTCACGCTCAGGGCCCGACACCGGGGAGCTGTTTTTT; CDR3aa: CASSRSGPDTGELFF; d_gene: -; abundance: -; v_gene: TRBV18; j_gene: TRBJ2-2; len: 15
CDR3nt: TGTGCCAGCAGCTCTCCGACCTACAGGGCCCCGGCGGAGTTCTTC; CDR3aa: CASSSPTYRAPAEFF; d_gene: -; abundance: -; v_gene: TRBV5-8; j_gene: TRBJ2-1; len: 15
CDR3nt: TGTGCCAGCAGCCAAGAGGGACTAGCGGGGGGGCTTGAGCAGTTCTTC; CDR3aa: CASSQEGLAGGLEQFF; d_gene: TRBD2; abundance: -; v_gene: TRBV3-1/TRBV3-2; j_gene: TRBJ2-1; len: 16
CDR3nt: TGTGCCAGCAGCATTACCGGGACAGGTTATGGCTACACCTTC; CDR3aa: CASSITGTGYGYTF; d_gene: TRBD1; abundance: -; v_gene: TRBV7-9; j_gene: TRBJ1-2; len: 14
CDR3nt: TGTGCCAGTAGTTTTCTGGCCGCTGTGGCCCAGCATTTT; CDR3aa: CASSFLAAVAQHF; d_gene: -; abundance: -; v_gene: TRBV19; j_gene: TRBJ1-5; len: 13